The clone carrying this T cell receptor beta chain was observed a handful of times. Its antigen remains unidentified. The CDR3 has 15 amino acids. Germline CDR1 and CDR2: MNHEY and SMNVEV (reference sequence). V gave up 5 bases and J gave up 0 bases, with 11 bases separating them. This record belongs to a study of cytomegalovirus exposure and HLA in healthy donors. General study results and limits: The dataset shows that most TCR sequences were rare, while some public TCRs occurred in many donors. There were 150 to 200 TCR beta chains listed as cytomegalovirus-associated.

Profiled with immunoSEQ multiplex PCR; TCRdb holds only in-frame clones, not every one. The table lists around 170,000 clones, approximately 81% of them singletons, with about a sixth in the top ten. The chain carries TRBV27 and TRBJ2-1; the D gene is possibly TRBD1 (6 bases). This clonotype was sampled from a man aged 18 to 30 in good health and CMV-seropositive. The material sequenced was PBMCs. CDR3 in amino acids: CASSVTGSSYNEQFF. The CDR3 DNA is TGTGCCAGCAGTGTCACAGGGAGCTCCTACAATGAGCAGTTCTTC.